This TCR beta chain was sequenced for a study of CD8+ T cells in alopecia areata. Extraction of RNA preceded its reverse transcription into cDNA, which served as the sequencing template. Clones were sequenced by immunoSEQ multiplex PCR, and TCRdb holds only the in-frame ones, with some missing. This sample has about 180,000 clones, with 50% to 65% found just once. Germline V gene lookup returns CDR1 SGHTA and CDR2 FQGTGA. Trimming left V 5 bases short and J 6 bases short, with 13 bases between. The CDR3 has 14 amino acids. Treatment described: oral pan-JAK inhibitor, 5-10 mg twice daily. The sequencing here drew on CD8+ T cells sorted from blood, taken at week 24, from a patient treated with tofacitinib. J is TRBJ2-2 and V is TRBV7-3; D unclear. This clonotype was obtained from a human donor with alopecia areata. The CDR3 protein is CASSHADGAGELFF. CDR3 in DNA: TGTGCCAGCAGCCACGCAGACGGCGCCGGGGAGCTGTTTTTT. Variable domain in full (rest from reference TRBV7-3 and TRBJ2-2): GAGVSQTPSNKVTEKGKYVELRCDPISGHTALYWYRQSLGQGPEFLIYFQGTGAADDSGLPNDRFFAVRPEGSVSTLKIQRTERGDSAVYLCASSHADGAGELFFGEGSRLTVL.